This T cell receptor (beta chain) derives from a study of T cells in Graves' hyperthyroidism and ophthalmopathy. At the level of the study: Before treatment of any kind, peripheral blood was taken at initial diagnosis. Study observations and caveats: The blood repertoire included most of the expanded thyroid clonotypes above 0.001. Stable hyperthyroidism was told apart from ophthalmopathy by a model built on 13 V-J features.

About this clonotype itself: Its antigen is unidentified.

The diagnoses drew upon clinical symptoms, serum thyroxine and TRAb, thyroid ultrasound and orbital computed tomography. It was RNA transcripts that yielded the amplified TCR beta CDR3 regions. First-round RT-PCR of the TCR CDR3 relied on the HTBI primer set. TCRdb independently ran MiXCR on the multiplex PCR reads; one entry per CDR3 protein. The table has roughly 500,000 distinct CDR3 sequences, roughly 25% seen once. From germline, CDR1 is MGHRA and CDR2 YSYEKL. Trimming removed 0 bases from V and 10 bases from J, with 10 bases in between. The CDR3 loop spans 14 amino acids. The chain combines TRBV4-1 with TRBJ1-6, with a possible D match to TRBD1 (6 bases). The source of this sequence is a woman in her 30s with Graves' ophthalmopathy. The sample comprised blood. The CDR3 reads CASSQEQGVSPLHF. Here the CDR3 DNA reads TGCGCCAGCAGCCAAGAACAGGGAGTCTCACCCCTCCACTTT.